A selection of T cell receptor beta chains follows, all from one sample in a study of early T cells in non-severe SARS-CoV-2 infection. MiXCR, applied by TCRdb to the 5' RACE reads, yields one record per CDR3 protein. Of more than 90,000 distinct CDR3 sequences listed, approximately 10% are singletons. The sequenced sample was whole blood. Every receptor here comes from an adult who was a healthcare worker with PCR-confirmed SARS-CoV-2 infection or an uninfected control (not recorded which). Each CDR3 is given with its conserved first and last residue. Fields, in order: D gene, J gene, clone size, V gene, CDR3 DNA, CDR3 protein. A D gene is named only where the DNA matches it firmly. Expanded clones are given a class, and other clones once, few, many or no size at all.

d_gene: TRBD1
j_gene: TRBJ2-1
abundance: .
v_gene: TRBV20-1
CDR3nt: TGCAGTGCTAGAGGTGCCGGGACAGGGAAGAATGAGCAGTTCTTC
CDR3aa: CSARGAGTGKNEQFF

d_gene: .
j_gene: TRBJ2-3
abundance: .
v_gene: TRBV5-1
CDR3nt: TGCGCCAGCAGCTTCCAGGGGCCTGGTAGCACAGATACGCAGTATTTT
CDR3aa: CASSFQGPGSTDTQYF

d_gene: TRBD1
j_gene: TRBJ1-3
abundance: .
v_gene: TRBV20-1
CDR3nt: TGCAGTGCATCGGGACAGGGGGCTCAAAAAATCTCTGGAAACACCATATATTTT
CDR3aa: CSASGQGAQKISGNTIYF

d_gene: .
j_gene: TRBJ2-1
abundance: .
v_gene: TRBV28
CDR3nt: TGTGCCAGCAGTTCAGGGTACCCGAATGAGCAGTTCTTC
CDR3aa: CASSSGYPNEQFF

d_gene: .
j_gene: TRBJ2-2
abundance: few
v_gene: TRBV2
CDR3nt: TGTGCCAGCAGTCTCGGGGGAGGCAACACCGGGGAGCTGTTTTTT
CDR3aa: CASSLGGGNTGELFF

d_gene: .
j_gene: TRBJ1-4
abundance: .
v_gene: TRBV28
CDR3nt: TGTGCCAGCAGCCGAGGGGGAACTAATGAAAAACTGTTTTTT
CDR3aa: CASSRGGTNEKLFF

d_gene: .
j_gene: TRBJ2-1
abundance: .
v_gene: TRBV30
CDR3nt: TGTGCCTGGAGTCAAGCGATCACCGTTAATGAGCAGTTCTTC
CDR3aa: CAWSQAITVNEQFF

d_gene: .
j_gene: TRBJ2-1
abundance: .
v_gene: TRBV24-1
CDR3nt: TGTGCCACCAGTGATTCCGCCTCTGAGCAGTTCTTC
CDR3aa: CATSDSASEQFF

d_gene: TRBD1
j_gene: TRBJ1-4
abundance: .
v_gene: TRBV19
CDR3nt: TGTGCCAGTAGCCGACAGGGGAGGACTGAAAAACTGTTTTTT
CDR3aa: CASSRQGRTEKLFF

d_gene: .
j_gene: TRBJ1-2
abundance: few
v_gene: TRBV28
CDR3nt: TGTGCCAGCAGAGCAAACAGGATTACCTATGGCTACACCTTC
CDR3aa: CASRANRITYGYTF

d_gene: .
j_gene: TRBJ1-1
abundance: .
v_gene: TRBV12-3/TRBV12-4
CDR3nt: TGTGCCAGCAGCCGAGATGGGACCTTGAACACTGAAGCTTTCTTT
CDR3aa: CASSRDGTLNTEAFF

d_gene: TRBD1
j_gene: TRBJ1-4
abundance: .
v_gene: TRBV5-4
CDR3nt: TGTGCCAGCAGCATACCGGGACAGGGAGACGAAAAACTGTTTTTT
CDR3aa: CASSIPGQGDEKLFF

d_gene: .
j_gene: TRBJ1-2
abundance: few
v_gene: TRBV3-1
CDR3nt: TGTGCCAGCAGCCAAGATGGAACAGGGAGTGGCTACACCTTC
CDR3aa: CASSQDGTGSGYTF

d_gene: TRBD1
j_gene: TRBJ2-2
abundance: many
v_gene: TRBV6-6
CDR3nt: TGTGCCAGCAGGACAGGGGGCGCGAACACCGGGGAGCTGTTTTTT
CDR3aa: CASRTGGANTGELFF

d_gene: .
j_gene: TRBJ2-7
abundance: many
v_gene: TRBV5-1
CDR3nt: TGCGCCAGCAAGCCCACCACCCTCGAAGGGGACGAGCAGTACTTC
CDR3aa: CASKPTTLEGDEQYF